This TCR beta chain was sequenced during a study of tumor and adjacent non-tumor tissue in lung cancer (dated by TCRdb to between 2017 and 2018). For the study in its entirety: By cancer type, the cohort comprised under 15 adenocarcinoma patients, a couple of squamous cell carcinoma patients and 1 small cell lung cancer patient. Ages among the roughly 15 patients ranged from roughly 31 to 85 years, there were roughly 10 men and 5 women, and disease was at TNM stage I to III. Sequencing generated a total of 95 million to 150 million productive TCRbeta reads, averaging about 4 million reads per sample. The study compared bulk TCRbeta repertoires from lung tumor tissue and matched distant non-tumor lung tissue of under 16 lung cancer patients. TCRbeta CDR3 sequencing was performed on fewer than 35 paired specimens, with one tumor sample and one normal lung sample collected per patient.

Points the paper makes about the study in general: Significantly higher TCR diversity was found in younger patients, and higher tumor TCR diversity was associated with shorter overall and disease-free survival. A significantly larger cumulative share of the repertoire was made up by the top 100 clones in normal lung than in tumor tissue. The sequencing platform is not named in the methods, and unique molecular identifiers are not mentioned. Because peripheral blood was not sequenced, blood TCRbeta repertoires in the lung cancer patients of the study were not examined. TCR diversity (inverse Simpson) was significantly higher in tumor than in normal lung tissue (about 400 vs 180, P = 0.0075, Mann-Whitney U test). Only approximately 16 patients were included in the cohort, and the need for larger samples and more detailed clinical data was noted by the authors.

The library was produced with multiplex PCR. The instrument given in TCRdb is Illumina HiSeq 2500. TCRbeta libraries were constructed through three rounds of nested PCR with primers (Table S4) according to protocols adapted from ARM-PCR. Before sequencing, PCR products of 200-500 bp were excised from the gel and purified with the QIAquick gel extraction kit. On the authors' methods: Reads were cleaned with Trimmomatic, merged with FLASH into complete CDR3 sequences, and assigned to V(D)J germline segments with MiTCR. Clonal diversity was computed as the inverse Simpson's index with VDJtools. A read counted as productive if the sequence was in-frame and lacked a premature stop codon. The public reads were quality trimmed at Q25 with fastp and then assembled into clones with MiXCR by TCRdb, keeping productive beta chains. Entries are consolidated by CDR3 protein sequence, retaining the most common genes and DNA. The authors' filters were not applied to this entry. The sample table records over 100,000 distinct CDR3 sequences; around 80% of these occur just once. The ten largest clones represent about 40% of the sample.

Measured from the cysteine to the phenylalanine, the CDR3 is 15 residues long. Of the read, only the CDR3 DNA is kept; its 45 bases are in frame from base 1. Trimming at the junction amounts to 1 base on V and 2 bases on J, and the germline ends lie 9 bases apart. The germline V gene gives CDR1 as MGHRA and CDR2 as YSYEKL. Many counts were recorded for this clonotype. This clone's antigen is unknown. Base-call qualities are not available, and no considerably larger clone is one nucleotide away. RNA was extracted from bulk unsorted tissue and checked for quality with a NanoDrop ND-1000 and an Agilent 2100. Newly diagnosed lung cancer patients without prior chemotherapy who had been admitted for thoracic surgery in China between August and November 2014 were enrolled as donors. Patients with previous radiotherapy or chemotherapy, or with another concurrent cancer, were excluded from the study. Surgical tissue pieces of about 1-2.1 cm3 were preserved in RNAlater solution and stored at -80 °C until use.

The TCR comes from a woman aged 60-75 years with non-small cell lung cancer. Recombination linked TRBV4-1 to TRBJ2-1, with the D gene uncertain. Sequencing was done on a sample of lung tumor tissue. The DNA is as follows: TGCGCCAGCAGCCAAGCGGGCGTCGCCTACAATGAGCAGTTCTTC. This sequence encodes CASSQAGVAYNEQFF.